Sequencing of this TCR beta chain was carried out in a study of technical replicates of blood from several donors. This clone appeared a few times. Sequenced by immunoSEQ multiplex PCR; TCRdb stores in-frame clones only, minus some. This sample carries about 97,000 clones, approximately 96% of them seen once, and the ten largest clones take 0.36%. CDR1 and CDR2 from the germline V gene are SGDLS and YYNGEE. This CDR3 has 14 amino acids. Trimming removed 4 bases from V and 3 bases from J; junction bases left unmatched: 4. This chain uses TRBV9 with TRBJ2-3; 8 bases are shared with TRBD1. Sequencing used T cells isolated from PBMCs. The sequence derives from a human donor in good health. The CDR3 loop is CASSTGGWTDTQYF. The DNA of the CDR3 is TGTGCCAGCAGCACAGGGGGATGGACAGATACGCAGTATTTT.